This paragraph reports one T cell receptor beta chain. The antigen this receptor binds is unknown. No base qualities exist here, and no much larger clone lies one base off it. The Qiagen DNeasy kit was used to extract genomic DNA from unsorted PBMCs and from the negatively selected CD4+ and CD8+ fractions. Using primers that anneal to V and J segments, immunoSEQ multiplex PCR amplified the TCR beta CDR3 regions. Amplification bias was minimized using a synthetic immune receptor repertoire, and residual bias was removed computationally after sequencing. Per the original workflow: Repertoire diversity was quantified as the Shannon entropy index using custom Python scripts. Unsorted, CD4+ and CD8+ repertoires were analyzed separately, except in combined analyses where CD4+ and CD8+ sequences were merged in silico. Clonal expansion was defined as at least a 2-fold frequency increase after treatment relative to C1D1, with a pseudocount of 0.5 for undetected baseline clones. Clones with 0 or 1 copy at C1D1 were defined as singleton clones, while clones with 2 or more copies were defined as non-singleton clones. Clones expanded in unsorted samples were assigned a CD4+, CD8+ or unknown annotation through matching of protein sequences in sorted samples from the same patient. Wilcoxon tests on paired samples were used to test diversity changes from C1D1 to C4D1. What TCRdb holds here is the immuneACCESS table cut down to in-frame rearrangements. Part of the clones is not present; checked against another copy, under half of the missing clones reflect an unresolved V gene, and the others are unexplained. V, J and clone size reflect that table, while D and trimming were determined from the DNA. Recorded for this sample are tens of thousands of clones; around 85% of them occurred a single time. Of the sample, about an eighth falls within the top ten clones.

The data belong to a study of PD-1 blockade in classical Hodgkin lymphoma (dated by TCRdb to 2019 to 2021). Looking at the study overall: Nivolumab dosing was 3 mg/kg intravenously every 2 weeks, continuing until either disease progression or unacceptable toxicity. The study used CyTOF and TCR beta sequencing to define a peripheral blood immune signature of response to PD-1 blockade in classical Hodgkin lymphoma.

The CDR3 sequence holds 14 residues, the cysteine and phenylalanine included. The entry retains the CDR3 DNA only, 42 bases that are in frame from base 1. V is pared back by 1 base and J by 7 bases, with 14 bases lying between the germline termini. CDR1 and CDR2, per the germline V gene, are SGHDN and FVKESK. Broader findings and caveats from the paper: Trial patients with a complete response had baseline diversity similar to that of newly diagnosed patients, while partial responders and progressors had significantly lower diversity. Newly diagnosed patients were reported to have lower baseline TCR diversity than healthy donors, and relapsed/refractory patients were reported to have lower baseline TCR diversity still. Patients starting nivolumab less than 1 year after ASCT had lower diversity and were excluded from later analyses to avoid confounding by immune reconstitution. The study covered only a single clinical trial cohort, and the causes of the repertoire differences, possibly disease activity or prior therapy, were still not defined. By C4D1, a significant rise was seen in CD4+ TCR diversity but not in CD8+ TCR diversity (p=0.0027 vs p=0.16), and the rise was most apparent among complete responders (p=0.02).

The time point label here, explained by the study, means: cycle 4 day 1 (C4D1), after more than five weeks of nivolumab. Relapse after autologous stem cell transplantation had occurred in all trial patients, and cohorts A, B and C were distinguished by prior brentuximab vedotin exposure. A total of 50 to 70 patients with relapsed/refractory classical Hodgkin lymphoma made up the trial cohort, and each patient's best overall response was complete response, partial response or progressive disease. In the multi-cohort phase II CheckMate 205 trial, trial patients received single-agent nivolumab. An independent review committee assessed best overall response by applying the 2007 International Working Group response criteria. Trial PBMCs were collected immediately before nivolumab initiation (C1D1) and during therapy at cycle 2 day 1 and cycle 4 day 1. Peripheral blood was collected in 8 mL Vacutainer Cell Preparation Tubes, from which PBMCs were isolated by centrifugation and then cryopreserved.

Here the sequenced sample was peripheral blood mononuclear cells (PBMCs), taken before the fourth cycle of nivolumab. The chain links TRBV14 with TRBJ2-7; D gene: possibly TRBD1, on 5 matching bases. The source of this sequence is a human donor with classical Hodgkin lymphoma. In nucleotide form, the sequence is TGTGCCAGCAGCCAAGCCCTTTATAACAGGGAGCAGTACTTC. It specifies CASSQALYNREQYF.